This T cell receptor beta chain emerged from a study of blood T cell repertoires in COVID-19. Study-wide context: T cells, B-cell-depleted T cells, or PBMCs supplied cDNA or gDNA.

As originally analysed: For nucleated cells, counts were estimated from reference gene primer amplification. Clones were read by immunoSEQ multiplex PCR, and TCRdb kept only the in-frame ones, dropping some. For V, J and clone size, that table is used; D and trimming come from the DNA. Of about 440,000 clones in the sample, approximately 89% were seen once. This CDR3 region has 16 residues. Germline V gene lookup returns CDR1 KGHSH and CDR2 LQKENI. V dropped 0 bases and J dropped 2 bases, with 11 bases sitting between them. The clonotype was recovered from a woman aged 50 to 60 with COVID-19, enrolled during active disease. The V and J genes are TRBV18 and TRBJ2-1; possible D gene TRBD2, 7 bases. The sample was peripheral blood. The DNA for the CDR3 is TGTGCCAGCTCACCACCGACGGGGGGCCCCTACAATGAGCAGTTCTTC. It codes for CASSPPTGGPYNEQFF.